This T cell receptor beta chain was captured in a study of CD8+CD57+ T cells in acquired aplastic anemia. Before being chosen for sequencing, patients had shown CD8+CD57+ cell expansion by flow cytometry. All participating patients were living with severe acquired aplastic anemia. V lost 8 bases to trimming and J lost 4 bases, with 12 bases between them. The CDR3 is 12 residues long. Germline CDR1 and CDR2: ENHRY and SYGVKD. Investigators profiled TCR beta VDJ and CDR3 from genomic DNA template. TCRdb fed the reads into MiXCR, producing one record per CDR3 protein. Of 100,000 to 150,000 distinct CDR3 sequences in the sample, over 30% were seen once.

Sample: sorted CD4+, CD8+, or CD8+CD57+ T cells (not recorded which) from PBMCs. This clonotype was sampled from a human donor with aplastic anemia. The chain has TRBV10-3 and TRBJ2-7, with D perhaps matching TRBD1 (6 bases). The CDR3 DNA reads TGTGCCATCGGCCGGGACAAATACGAGCAGTACTTC. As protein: CAIGRDKYEQYF.